Presented here are 31 T cell receptor beta chains from one specimen sequenced in a study of blood T cell repertoires in COVID-19. The table came from immunoSEQ multiplex PCR; TCRdb's copy has only in-frame clones and leaves some out. The sample has 430,000 or so clones, roughly 90% seen once. Sequenced: PBMCs or T cells enriched from blood (not recorded which). These receptor sequences come from a woman younger than 30 who had been exposed to COVID-19.

This rearrangement joins TRBV28 to TRBJ1-2; D remains ambiguous. This CDR3 spans 13 amino acids. The V end lost 3 bases, the J end lost 4 bases, and 9 bases lay between the germline ends. CDR1 and CDR2 from the germline V gene are MDHEN and SYDVKM. CDR3 region: CASSLSPFYGYTF. The CDR3 bases are TGTGCCAGCAGTTTGAGCCCTTTCTATGGCTACACCTTC.

This chain joins TRBV27 and TRBJ2-7; TRBD1 aligns across 7 bases. CDR1 and CDR2 (germline): MNHEY, SMNVEV (reference sequence). The trim removed 7 bases at V and 7 bases at J, leaving 16 bases unmatched. This CDR3 is 15 amino acids long. CDR3 region: CASKLGTVRTDEQYF. The CDR3 DNA reads as TGTGCCAGCAAACTCGGGACAGTACGAACGGATGAGCAGTACTTC.

The J gene is TRBJ2-7, the V gene TRBV10-3; TRBD2 agrees at 9 bases. Germline-derived CDR1 and CDR2 are ENHRY and SYGVKD. The CDR3 consists of 14 residues. J gave up 3 bases and V 4 bases, and 4 bases lay outside the gene matches. The CDR3 bases are TGTGCCATCAGTGCCGGGACTAGCATCTACGAGCAGTACTTC. It is translated as CAISAGTSIYEQYF.

The table lists this clone with many counts. The chain recombines TRBV10-3 with TRBJ2-7; 9 bases match TRBD1. J gave up 5 bases and V 10 bases, and 9 bases lay outside the gene matches. This CDR3 is built from 13 residues. Germline loops: CDR1 ENHRY, CDR2 SYGVKD. In DNA, the CDR3 is TGTGCCACCCGGGACAGGGCAGACCACGAGCAGTACTTC. Translation gives CATRDRADHEQYF.

This clone occurred once. This chain joins TRBV4-1 and TRBJ2-7; 12 positions match TRBD2. There are 15 residues in the CDR3. CDR1 MGHRA and CDR2 YSYEKL come from the germline V gene. The V segment lost 4 bases and the J segment 1 base; nucleotides outside the gene matches: 2. CDR3 in amino acids: CASSPLAGGSYEQYF. As DNA, the CDR3 is TGCGCCAGCAGCCCCCTAGCGGGGGGGTCCTACGAGCAGTACTTC.

The chain links TRBV4-1 to TRBJ1-5; D might be TRBD1 (5 bases). Germline-derived CDR1 and CDR2 are MGHRA and YSYEKL. The CDR3 runs to 15 residues. V lost 3 bases and J 4 bases, leaving 13 bases between the germline ends. CDR3 residues: CASSHLRQNNQPQHF. The CDR3 DNA sequence: TGCGCCAGCAGCCATTTGCGACAGAATAATCAGCCCCAGCATTTT.

This chain connects TRBV7-6 to TRBJ1-4; 8 nucleotides align to TRBD1. CDR1 and CDR2 (germline): SGHVS, FNYEAQ. V lost 8 bases, J lost 14 bases, and 22 bases stayed unmatched. The CDR3 has 16 amino acids. Here the CDR3 reads CASGPAGGEMGTHLFF. CDR3 nucleotide sequence: TGTGCCAGCGGACCCGCAGGGGGCGAAATGGGAACCCACCTGTTTTTT.

This chain connects TRBV28 to TRBJ1-2; D is perhaps TRBD1 (5 bases). Trimming left V 8 bases short and J 2 bases short, with 12 bases between. This CDR3 is built from 13 residues. From germline, CDR1 is MDHEN and CDR2 SYDVKM. The CDR3 region is CASGLEGNYGYTF. In nucleotides, the CDR3 is TGTGCCAGCGGATTGGAGGGGAACTATGGCTACACCTTC.

The rearrangement uses TRBV7-2 and TRBJ2-5, with 12 nucleotides matching TRBD2. Germline-derived CDR1 and CDR2 are SGHTA and FQGNSA. There are 16 residues in the CDR3. V trimming: 4 bases; J trimming: 7 bases; junction bases outside the gene matches: 10. The CDR3 loop reads CASSSGTSGSRGTQYF. CDR3 DNA sequence: TGTGCCAGCAGCTCTGGGACTAGCGGGTCGCGGGGGACCCAGTACTTC.

This chain joins TRBV4-1 and TRBJ2-1, with TRBD1 matching over 9 bases. Germline V gene data show CDR1 as MGHRA and CDR2 as YSYEKL. The V gene end was trimmed by 4 bases and the J gene end by 4 bases; junction bases not matched to a gene: 14. The CDR3 runs to 18 residues. This CDR3 reads CASSRGTGTASGYNEQFF. In DNA form, the CDR3 reads TGCGCCAGCAGCCGAGGGACAGGGACGGCTAGCGGATACAATGAGCAGTTCTTC.

The J gene is TRBJ2-7, the V gene TRBV6-5, with 8 bases aligning to TRBD2. The germline V gene encodes CDR1 MNHEY and CDR2 SVGAGI. The CDR3 loop spans 15 amino acids. J lost 6 bases, V lost 7 bases, and 14 bases had no gene match. The CDR3 DNA follows: TGTGCCAGCACCCCGGGAGGGGGGCGCCTAGGCGAGCAGTACTTC. Translated, it gives CASTPGGGRLGEQYF.

The rearrangement uses TRBV6-5 and TRBJ2-7, with TRBD2 as a possible D gene (7 bases). V was shortened by 7 bases and J by 2 bases, with 15 bases between the two germline ends. The CDR3 runs to 14 residues. Per the germline V gene, CDR1 is MNHEY and CDR2 is SVGAGI. The CDR3 DNA reads as TGTGCCAGCACTCTTGGGGGGGCTACCTACGAGCAGTACTTC. Its protein is CASTLGGATYEQYF.

J is TRBJ2-3 and V is TRBV5-1; TRBD2 aligns across 16 bases. The CDR3 consists of 18 residues. Germline CDR1 and CDR2: SGHRS and YFSETQ. With V trimmed by 4 bases and J by 0 bases, 5 bases remained unmatched. CDR3 residues: CASSVGLAGGLSTDTQYF. Here the CDR3 DNA reads TGCGCCAGCAGCGTGGGACTAGCGGGAGGGCTTAGCACAGATACGCAGTATTTT.

The J gene is TRBJ2-5, the V gene TRBV7-2, with TRBD2 identical over 8 bases. The CDR3 runs 15 residues. CDR1 is SGHTA, CDR2 FQGNSA, per germline. Trimming removed 5 bases from V and 1 base from J; junction bases left unmatched: 6. In DNA, the CDR3 is TGTGCCAGCAGCCTTAGCGGGGCCATCCAAGAGACCCAGTACTTC. Protein sequence: CASSLSGAIQETQYF.

CDR3 bases: TGTGCCAGCAGCTCGACAGGGCGGGGAAACACCATATATTTT. This codes for CASSSTGRGNTIYF. The chain recombines TRBV7-9 with TRBJ1-3; 7 bases line up with TRBD1. The V segment lost 4 bases and the J segment 4 bases; nucleotides outside the gene matches: 4. CDR3 length: 14 residues. In germline, CDR1 is SEHNR, CDR2 FQNEAQ (reference sequence).

J is TRBJ1-1 and V is TRBV6-1, with D unresolved. The CDR3 is 14 residues long. With 2 bases removed from V and 5 bases from J, the gap between germline ends came to 12 bases. Germline V lookup: CDR1 MNHNS, CDR2 SASEGT. The CDR3, as DNA: TGTGCCAGCAGTGAAACCGAACTATTGACTGAAGCTTTCTTT. It yields the protein CASSETELLTEAFF.

The chain has TRBV7-2 and TRBJ1-1; 7 nucleotides agree with TRBD1. V gave up 1 base and J gave up 7 bases; unmatched junction bases: 3. The germline V gene has CDR1 SGHTA and CDR2 FQGNSA. The CDR3 length is 13 residues. The CDR3 sequence is CASSLVAGGEAFF. The CDR3 nucleotides read TGTGCCAGCAGCTTAGTGGCAGGGGGTGAAGCTTTCTTT.

This clone has only a few counts. The J gene is TRBJ1-2, the V gene TRBV4-3; TRBD1 aligns across 8 bases. CDR3 length: 15 amino acids. Losses at the gene ends were 2 bases for V and 6 bases for J; bases not matched to a gene: 8. The germline V gene encodes CDR1 LGHNA and CDR2 YSLEER. The CDR3 nucleotides read TGCGCCAGCAGCCAAACCGGGACAGGATCGGATGGCTACACCTTC. Encoded protein: CASSQTGTGSDGYTF.

The chain joins TRBV18 to TRBJ2-2; D perhaps matches TRBD1 (6 bases). The CDR3 extends over 14 amino acids. CDR1 and CDR2 (germline): KGHSH, LQKENI. The ends were cut back, 3 bases at V and 4 bases at J, with 9 bases in the middle. The CDR3, as DNA: TGTGCCAGCTCACCGCAACAGGGCACCGGGGAGCTGTTTTTT. Its protein is CASSPQQGTGELFF.

V is TRBV6-5 and J is TRBJ1-3; D is possibly TRBD1 (6 bases). Germline CDR1 reads MNHEY; CDR2 reads SVGAGI. The CDR3 has 15 amino acids. Trimming stripped 5 bases from V and 3 bases from J, with 14 bases between. CDR3 nucleotides: TGTGCCAGCAGTCCCCAGGGGTTAATTGGAAACACCATATATTTT. Its protein is CASSPQGLIGNTIYF.

This chain connects TRBV19 to TRBJ2-7, with TRBD1 as a possible D gene (5 bases). Trimming left V 5 bases short and J 5 bases short, with 19 bases between. CDR3 length equals 15 residues. Germline V lookup: CDR1 LNHDA, CDR2 SQIVND (reference sequence). The CDR3 sequence: CASSPLRHLQDEQYF. As DNA, the CDR3 is TGTGCCAGTAGTCCCCTAAGACACCTACAGGACGAGCAGTACTTC.

V is TRBV29-1 and J is TRBJ2-5; 8 bases line up with TRBD1. Per the germline V gene, CDR1 is SQVTM and CDR2 is ANQGSEA. Trimming removed 6 bases from V and 1 base from J; junction bases left unmatched: 4. This CDR3 has 13 amino acids. CDR3 loop: CSVDRETQETQYF. In DNA form, the CDR3 reads TGCAGCGTGGACAGGGAGACCCAAGAGACCCAGTACTTC.

The CDR3 bases are TGCAGCGTTGTAATACAGACAGGGGGCCACTACGAGCAGTACTTC. This translates into CSVVIQTGGHYEQYF. This rearrangement joins TRBV29-1 to TRBJ2-7; 10 bases match TRBD1. Trimming cost V 4 bases and J 3 bases; bases outside gene matches: 9. Germline V gene sequence: CDR1 SQVTM, CDR2 ANQGSEA. The CDR3 covers 15 residues.

The gene calls are TRBV9 and TRBJ1-6, with 8 bases that match TRBD1. Germline V gene data show CDR1 as SGDLS and CDR2 as YYNGEE. This CDR3 spans 16 amino acids. J gave up 9 bases and V 2 bases, and 10 bases lay outside the gene matches. CDR3 protein: CASSVGQDRVGSPLHF. The CDR3 DNA sequence: TGTGCCAGCAGCGTTGGCCAGGACAGGGTAGGTTCACCCCTCCACTTT.

The rearrangement links TRBV10-2 to TRBJ2-3; 7 bases fit TRBD2. The CDR3 runs 15 residues. V shed 0 bases, J shed 0 bases, and the junction held 0 bases outside the gene matches. Per the germline V gene, CDR1 is WSHSY and CDR2 is SAAADI. The CDR3 nucleotides are TGCGCCAGCAGTGAGTCCGGGGGGAGCACAGATACGCAGTATTTT. It translates to CASSESGGSTDTQYF.

CDR3 residues: CASRGPGQGSREQYF. The CDR3 region has the DNA TGTGCCAGCAGGGGGCCGGGACAGGGCTCAAGAGAGCAGTACTTC. The V call is TRBV28, the J call TRBJ2-7; 9 nucleotides line up with TRBD1. The CDR3 loop spans 15 amino acids. The V gene's germline CDR1 is MDHEN and CDR2 SYDVKM. The trim removed 6 bases at V and 7 bases at J, leaving 13 bases unmatched.

The rearrangement links TRBV4-3 to TRBJ1-2; possible D gene TRBD1, 6 bases. The germline gives CDR1 LGHNA, CDR2 YSLEER. V was clipped by 1 base and J by 4 bases, with 16 bases between them. The CDR3 has 16 residues. This chain's CDR3 is CASSQGRGGGSYGYTF. The CDR3 coding sequence is TGCGCCAGCAGCCAAGGCAGGGGAGGGGGTAGCTATGGCTACACCTTC.

The chain is built from TRBV5-8 and TRBJ1-2; tentatively, D is TRBD1 (6 bases). Germline V gene lookup returns CDR1 SGHTS and CDR2 YDEGEE. V was pared by 7 bases and J by 0 bases, with 16 bases between. This CDR3 has 15 residues. CDR3 loop: CASGSRTAPNYGYTF. The CDR3 DNA follows: TGTGCCAGCGGATCGAGGACAGCTCCTAACTATGGCTACACCTTC.

This chain joins TRBV7-3 and TRBJ2-2; D gene uncertain. From germline, CDR1 is SGHTA and CDR2 FQGTGA. The CDR3 is 13 amino acids. The V end was cut by 6 bases, the J end by 5 bases, with 10 bases between. CDR3 amino acids: CASRPLATGELFF. For the CDR3, the DNA is TGTGCCAGCAGACCGCTGGCTACCGGGGAGCTGTTTTTT. The full variable domain, with the rest looked up from reference TRBV7-3 and TRBJ2-2, is GAGVSQTPSNKVTEKGKYVELRCDPISGHTALYWYRQSLGQGPEFLIYFQGTGAADDSGLPNDRFFAVRPEGSVSTLKIQRTERGDSAVYLCASRPLATGELFFGEGSRLTVL.

V and J are TRBV7-2 and TRBJ1-1; D uncertain. This CDR3 is 14 amino acids long. Per germline, CDR1 SGHTA and CDR2 FQGNSA. Trimming removed 3 bases from V and 0 bases from J, with 8 bases in between. The CDR3 DNA sequence: TGTGCCAGCAGCTTCGAGTATATGAACACTGAAGCTTTCTTT. This encodes CASSFEYMNTEAFF.

This chain connects TRBV6-1 to TRBJ2-7; the D gene is possibly TRBD1 (6 bases). V was shortened by 3 bases and J by 3 bases, with 12 bases between the two germline ends. This CDR3 comprises 14 residues. Germline lookup yields CDR1 MNHNS and CDR2 SASEGT. CDR3 sequence: CASSDGQGIYEQYF. DNA for the CDR3: TGTGCCAGCAGTGATGGCCAGGGGATCTACGAGCAGTACTTC.